This T cell receptor beta chain was identified in a study of read filtering for tumor transcriptome and immune sequencing. Molecular barcoded adaptors covering alpha/delta and beta/gamma chains were used on approximately 400 ng RNA. TCRdb used MiXCR to reprocess the reads, holding one entry per CDR3 protein. Of some 41,000 distinct CDR3 sequences listed, approximately 12% were seen once; the top ten hold around 35%. In regard to this clonotype: At one boundary the junction diverges from the germline segment, which might be a read error.

Germline V gene lookup returns CDR1 DFQATT and CDR2 SNEGSKA (reference sequence). The CDR3 has 12 amino acids. The chain carries TRBV20-1 and TRBJ1-1; possibly TRBD1 for D (6 bases). The TCR sequence derives from a donor over 35 with multiple myeloma. The sequencing sample was made of a population of CD138-negative cells sorted from bone marrow. The chain's CDR3 is CSATYGARGAFF. The CDR3 DNA reads as TGCAGCGCTACGTACGGGGCGAGGGGGGCTTTCTTT.